The clone carrying this T cell receptor (beta chain) was counted once. As yet, its antigen is unknown. The source of the sample is a study of cytomegalovirus exposure and HLA in healthy donors. Overall study results and limits: DRB1 had the most TCR associations and HLA-C the fewest, a later analysis found, with rates varying by HLA locus.

Germline V gives CDR1 MNHNS, CDR2 SASEGT. V was trimmed by 7 bases and J by 6 bases, leaving 12 bases between them. This CDR3 is 12 amino acids long. Primers for the PCR totalled 60 Vbeta and 13 Jbeta. TCRdb's table, derived via immunoSEQ multiplex PCR, lists solely in-frame clones and lacks some. The top ten hold 2.1% of the sample, which has 100,000 or so clones, around 71% seen once. Sequenced input: PBMCs. This sequence was found in a man aged 25 to 40 in good health and CMV-seronegative. V and J are TRBV6-1 and TRBJ1-1; possibly TRBD1 for D (5 bases). CDR3 coding DNA: TGTGCCAGCACTGTGTCAGGGTCTGAAGCTTTCTTT. It encodes CASTVSGSEAFF.